Presented here are 13 T cell receptor beta chains from one specimen sequenced in a study of identical twins. MiXCR, run by TCRdb on the 5' RACE reads, gives a single entry per CDR3 protein. The data contain about 390,000 distinct CDR3 sequences, roughly 9% of them singletons. Material: naive T cells sorted from blood. The source of these receptors is a woman in her 50s in good health.

In its sample, this clonotype was seen a few times. V usage is TRBV2 and J usage is TRBJ2-2; perhaps TRBD1 as D (6 bases). Germline assignment: CDR1 SNHLY and CDR2 FYNNEI. The germline V and J ends were trimmed by 5 bases and 6 bases, with 10 bases remaining between them. The CDR3 runs to 13 residues. CDR3 region: CASSPRQAGELFF. CDR3 nucleotide sequence: TGTGCCAGCAGTCCCCGACAGGCCGGGGAGCTGTTTTTT.

This clonotype was observed at least ten times. The V gene is TRBV5-1, the J gene TRBJ2-1, with unresolved D. CDR3 length: 13 residues. Per germline, CDR1 SGHRS and CDR2 YFSETQ. Trimming took 2 bases from V and 4 from J, leaving 7 bases between them. CDR3 protein: CASSFAGYNEQFF. The CDR3 bases are TGCGCCAGCAGCTTCGCTGGTTACAATGAGCAGTTCTTC.

This clonotype appeared a few times. The genes are TRBV29-1 and TRBJ2-2; the D is unclear. Germline assignment: CDR1 SQVTM and CDR2 ANQGSEA. The V and J ends lost 5 bases and 8 bases respectively, with 6 bases between them. This CDR3 comprises 10 residues. CDR3: CSVLRGELFF. In nucleotides, the CDR3 is TGCAGCGTTCTCAGGGGGGAGCTGTTTTTT.

This clonotype was found many times. This chain joins TRBV6-6 and TRBJ1-4; 8 bases are shared with TRBD1. Germline V gene sequence: CDR1 MNHNY, CDR2 SVGAGI (reference sequence). Germline trimming cut 8 bases from V and 8 bases from J; bases unmatched to any gene: 4. The CDR3 has 12 amino acids. The CDR3 nucleotides read TGTGCCAGCCAGGGGGCGCGAGAAAAACTGTTTTTT. It encodes CASQGAREKLFF.

This clonotype was seen at least ten times. V gene TRBV12-3 or TRBV12-4 combines with J gene TRBJ1-1; no clear D. V was shortened by 3 bases and J by 6 bases, with 5 bases between the two germline ends. The CDR3 extends over 11 amino acids. CDR3 nucleotide sequence: TGTGCCAGCAGTTTTGGCTCTGAAGCTTTCTTT. Amino acids: CASSFGSEAFF.

The V call is TRBV12-5, the J call TRBJ2-1; D may be TRBD2 (6 bases). The CDR3 extends over 15 amino acids. V was pared by 3 bases and J by 7 bases, with 16 bases between. CDR1 LGHNT and CDR2 FRNRAP come from the germline V gene. CDR3 sequence (DNA): TGTGCTAGTGGTTTTTCCCCGGGAGAATGGAATGAGCAGTTCTTC. Translation gives CASGFSPGEWNEQFF.

Many counts were recorded for this clonotype. This chain connects TRBV6-6 to TRBJ1-5; the D gene is possibly TRBD1 (6 bases). V was clipped by 7 bases and J by 5 bases, with 18 bases between them. Germline values: CDR1 MNHNY, CDR2 SVGAGI (reference sequence). The CDR3 contains 15 residues. Written as DNA, the CDR3 is TGTGCCAGCACCCGGGACAACAACTCCTATCAGCCCCAGCATTTT. Protein: CASTRDNNSYQPQHF.

This clonotype appeared many times. J is TRBJ2-7 and V is TRBV5-5; unclear D gene. Germline CDR1 reads SGHKS; CDR2 reads YYEKEE (reference sequence). This CDR3 is built from 16 residues. V was pared by 0 bases and J by 1 base, with 14 bases between. CDR3 sequence: CASSLVLNSGSYEQYV. In DNA, the CDR3 is TGTGCCAGCAGCTTGGTTCTCAACTCCGGTTCCTACGAGCAGTACGTC.

This clonotype was counted many times. The chain couples TRBV12-3 or TRBV12-4 to TRBJ1-2, with D tentatively TRBD1 (5 bases). V lost 1 base and J 8 bases, leaving 11 bases between the germline ends. CDR3 length equals 13 residues. CDR3 coding DNA: TGTGCCAGCAGTTTAGGGCAGGGCCTCGGCTACACCTTC. It is translated as CASSLGQGLGYTF.

This clonotype was picked up a small number of times. The V gene is TRBV7-9, the J gene TRBJ2-5; 11 bases line up with TRBD2. The CDR3 loop spans 16 amino acids. Trimming removed 3 bases from V and 4 bases from J; junction bases left unmatched: 7. Germline values: CDR1 SEHNR, CDR2 FQNEAQ (reference sequence). The CDR3 reads CASSFALAGAGETQYF. The CDR3 nucleotides read TGTGCCAGCAGCTTTGCACTAGCGGGAGCGGGAGAGACCCAGTACTTC.

This chain uses TRBV5-4 with TRBJ2-1; 8 bases align to TRBD2. The CDR3 runs to 13 residues. Per the germline V gene, CDR1 is SGHNT and CDR2 is YYREEE (reference sequence). Trimming at V came to 7 bases and at J to 8 bases, leaving 8 bases not matched to a gene. The CDR3 DNA follows: TGTGCCAGCGGAACGGGAGGGAACGATGAGCAGTTCTTC. Encoded protein: CASGTGGNDEQFF.

On this clonotype: This could be a read error, since a much larger clone is one nucleotide away. This chain connects TRBV20-1 to TRBJ2-1, with D maybe TRBD1 (6 bases). CDR1 and CDR2 (germline): DFQATT, SNEGSKA (reference sequence). There are 16 residues in the CDR3. In nucleotides, the CDR3 is TGCAGTGCTCTCCCGGACAGCTCTATCTCCTACAATAAGCAGTTCTTC. Its protein is CSALPDSSISYNKQFF.

There are many counts of this clonotype. Germline and junction disagree at one end, which may indicate a read error. The chain uses TRBV7-7 and TRBJ2-5; D remains unclear. Germline CDR1 SSHAT, CDR2 FNYEAQ (reference sequence). The CDR3 loop spans 15 amino acids. CDR3: CASSLGVGEAETQYF. CDR3 coding DNA: TGTGCTAGCAGCTTAGGCGTTGGGGAAGCTGAGACCCAGTACTTC.